The rows below give T cell receptor beta chains drawn from one sample of a study of identifying expanded T cells in peripheral blood. The repertoire was sequenced with immunoSEQ multiplex PCR; TCRdb's copy has only in-frame clones and lacks some. The sample gives about 110,000 clones, roughly nine tenths of which show up once; 8.4% is in the top ten. What was sequenced was blood. The receptors were gathered from a person aged 18-70 years in good health. Each CDR3 is given with its conserved first and last residue. D genes are given only for firm matches. Only part of the rows carry a size: once, few, many, or a class if the clone is expanded.

>14|TRBD2|TRBV7-9|TRBJ2-7|NA
TGTGCCAGCAGCTCTAGCGGGAGTATTTACGAGCAGTACTTC
CASSSSGSIYEQYF
>15|TRBD1|TRBV7-2|TRBJ2-1|NA
TGTGCCAGCAGCCTCCGACAGGGCGGCTACAATGAGCAGTTCTTC
CASSLRQGGYNEQFF
>15|NA|TRBV25-1|TRBJ2-1|NA
TGTGCCAGCAGTACCCTGGACAGCCCTGGGGATGAGCAGTTCTTC
CASSTLDSPGDEQFF
>14|NA|TRBV11-3|TRBJ2-5|NA
TGTGCCAGCAGCTTTGGAACAGGTGAAGGGGCCCAGTACTTC
CASSFGTGEGAQYF
>16|TRBD2|TRBV6-1|TRBJ2-1|NA
TGTGCCAGCAGTGAAGCGGGACTAGCGTACAACAATGAGCAGTTCTTC
CASSEAGLAYNNEQFF
>16|NA|TRBV5-5|TRBJ1-2|NA
TGTGCCAGCAGCTTGGTAGGTGGATCTGCTAACTATGGCTACACCTTC
CASSLVGGSANYGYTF
>15|NA|TRBV25-1|TRBJ2-1|NA
TGTGCCAGCAGTCGTCCGGGAGGGGGCGAAAATGAGCAGTTCTTC
CASSRPGGGENEQFF
>13|NA|TRBV7-6|TRBJ2-5|NA
TGTGCCAGCAGCTTTCAACCCGGTGAGACCCAGTACTTC
CASSFQPGETQYF
>14|NA|TRBV14|TRBJ2-1|NA
TGTGCCAGCAGCCAAGTTTCCGCTAGGAATGAGCAGTTCTTC
CASSQVSARNEQFF
>17|TRBD2|TRBV4-1|TRBJ2-1|NA
TGCGCCAGCAGCCGTTTGGGACTAGCGGAGAGGGGCGATGAGCAGTTCTTC
CASSRLGLAERGDEQFF
>15|NA|TRBV2|TRBJ2-7|NA
TGTGCCAGCAGTGAAGCCCACAGGATTACCTACGAGCAGTACTTC
CASSEAHRITYEQYF
>11|NA|TRBV2|TRBJ1-2|few
TGTGCCAGCAGCTACAGTAATGGCTACACCTTC
CASSYSNGYTF
>14|TRBD1|TRBV9|TRBJ2-3|NA
TGTGCCAGCAGCGGACGACAGGGGCTTGATACGCAGTATTTT
CASSGRQGLDTQYF
>13|NA|TRBV27|TRBJ2-5|NA
TGTGCCAGCAGTTTCGCCTCCTCGGGGTCCCAGTACTTC
CASSFASSGSQYF
>13|TRBD1|TRBV11-2|TRBJ2-7|NA
TGTGCCAGCAGACCGGGACAGACCTACGAGCAGTACTTC
CASRPGQTYEQYF
>14|TRBD1|TRBV19|TRBJ1-5|NA
TGTGCCAGTAGTCCTACAGGGGGCAATCAGCCCCAGCATTTT
CASSPTGGNQPQHF
>12|NA|TRBV15|TRBJ2-3|NA
TGTGCCACCAGCAGAGAAACAGATACGCAGTATTTT
CATSRETDTQYF
>14|TRBD2|TRBV25-1|TRBJ2-3|NA
TGTGCCAGCGTACGGGAGGCGGGCACAGATACGCAGTATTTT
CASVREAGTDTQYF
>14|NA|TRBV7-2|TRBJ2-7|NA
TGTGCCAGCAGCACTTCTCCGAGCTCCTACGAGCAGTACTTC
CASSTSPSSYEQYF
>13|NA|TRBV6-1|TRBJ1-1|once
TGTGCCAGCAGTGAGCGGAACATTATCGAAGCTTTCTTT
CASSERNIIEAFF
>11|NA|TRBV10-3|TRBJ2-5|NA
TGTGCCATCAGTCGGGGGGAGACCCAGTACTTC
CAISRGETQYF
>16|TRBD1|TRBV23-1|TRBJ1-5|once
TGCGCCAGCAGTCAGAATTCCCCAGGGGGTAATCAGCCCCAGCATTTT
CASSQNSPGGNQPQHF
>14|TRBD2|TRBV29-1|TRBJ2-3|NA
TGCAGCTTAAGAGCGGGGAGAGCAACAGATACGCAGTATTTT
CSLRAGRATDTQYF
>15|NA|TRBV5-8|TRBJ1-3|NA
TGTGCCAGCAGCGAACGGACAGCGGGTGGAAACACCATATATTTT
CASSERTAGGNTIYF
>13|NA|TRBV5-6|TRBJ1-1|NA
TGTGCCAGCACCTGGGTGGAGAACACTGAAGCTTTCTTT
CASTWVENTEAFF
>12|NA|TRBV5-1|TRBJ2-1|NA
TGCGCCAGCAGCTTAGTGGGGGATGAGCAGTTCTTC
CASSLVGDEQFF
>18|TRBD1|TRBV4-1|TRBJ1-3|NA
TGCGCCAGCAGCCAATCCGGGACAGGGGGCTTTAATGGAAACACCATATATTTT
CASSQSGTGGFNGNTIYF
>18|TRBD2|TRBV14|TRBJ2-1|NA
TGTGCCAGCAGCTTCCGACTAGCGGGAGGGCCATCCTACAATGAGCAGTTCTTC
CASSFRLAGGPSYNEQFF
>13|NA|TRBV11-2|TRBJ2-7|NA
TGTGCCAGCACCCCTGACAGGACCTACGAGCAGTACTTC
CASTPDRTYEQYF
>14|NA|TRBV6-6|TRBJ1-6|NA
TGTGCCAGCAGTTGGGCAGGGTCTAATTCACCCCTCCACTTT
CASSWAGSNSPLHF
>13|NA|TRBV5-1|TRBJ2-1|once
TGCGCCAGCAGCTTGGCACAGCTGAATGAGCAGTTCTTC
CASSLAQLNEQFF
>17|NA|TRBV19|TRBJ1-2|NA
TGTGCCAGTAGTACTCCGGTCAGGGCCCTGTACAACTATGGCTACACCTTC
CASSTPVRALYNYGYTF
>16|TRBD1|TRBV6-1|TRBJ2-3|NA
TGTGCCAGCAGTGCGAACAAACAGGGGGATCCATATACGCAGTATTTT
CASSANKQGDPYTQYF
>15|NA|TRBV9|TRBJ2-7|NA
TGTGCCAGCAGCGTAGGGAAGGGGGACTCCTACGAGCAGTACTTC
CASSVGKGDSYEQYF
>14|NA|TRBV2|TRBJ2-7|few
TGTGCCAGCAGGGGGCGGAGCACCGACTACGAGCAGTACTTC
CASRGRSTDYEQYF
>14|NA|TRBV18|TRBJ2-2|NA
TGTGCCAGCTCTCCACGGGACGTCCTCGGGGAGCTGTTTTTT
CASSPRDVLGELFF
>17|TRBD2|TRBV5-4|TRBJ2-5|NA
TGTGCCAGCAGCCACGGGACTAGCGGGACCTTCCAAGAGACCCAGTACTTC
CASSHGTSGTFQETQYF
>14|TRBD1|TRBV29-1|TRBJ1-1|once
TGCAGCGTGAGACAGGGCCTTATGAACACTGAAGCTTTCTTT
CSVRQGLMNTEAFF
>13|TRBD1|TRBV4-1|TRBJ1-2|NA
TGCGCCAGCAGCCAAGGGGACAGCCGGGAAATCACCTTC
CASSQGDSREITF
>18|TRBD2|TRBV4-1|TRBJ2-1|NA
TGCGCCAGCAGCCAAGACTTGGCGCTAGCGGGATCCTACAATGAGCAGTTCTTC
CASSQDLALAGSYNEQFF
>15|NA|TRBV11-3|TRBJ2-5|NA
TGTGCCAGCAGCTTCGGGGCGGGCCTAGAGGAGACCCAGTACTTC
CASSFGAGLEETQYF
>17|NA|TRBV4-1|TRBJ2-5|NA
TGCGCCAGCAGCCAAGGCGGTGGACTAACCCTCGGGGAGACCCAGTACTTC
CASSQGGGLTLGETQYF
>15|NA|TRBV5-1|TRBJ1-3|NA
TGCGCCAGCAGCTTTGGACAATCTGGGGGAAACACCATATATTTT
CASSFGQSGGNTIYF
>14|TRBD1|TRBV7-9|TRBJ1-6|NA
TGTGCCAGCAGCCCCGACAGGGGGAGTTCACCCCTCCACTTT
CASSPDRGSSPLHF
>17|NA|TRBV27|TRBJ2-7|once
TGTGCCAGCAGTTTATCGGTTGCGCGGCGGGACTCCTACGAGCAGTACTTC
CASSLSVARRDSYEQYF
>16|NA|TRBV7-9|TRBJ1-5|NA
TGTGCCAGCAGCCCTCAGGGGATGCTTAGCAATCAGCCCCAGCATTTT
CASSPQGMLSNQPQHF
>12|TRBD1|TRBV10-3|TRBJ1-1|NA
TGTGCCATCAGGGGACAGGGGACTGAAGCTTTCTTT
CAIRGQGTEAFF
>15|NA|TRBV6-6|TRBJ1-3|NA
TGTGCCAGCAGTTACTCCTACCTCTCTGGAAACACCATATATTTT
CASSYSYLSGNTIYF
>14|NA|TRBV4-2|TRBJ2-7|once
TGTGCCAGCAGCCAAAGCGCCTTCCCCAGGGAGCAGTACTTC
CASSQSAFPREQYF
>16|NA|TRBV4-1|TRBJ1-4|NA
TGCGCCAGCAGCCAAGAAAAGGGGACAACTAATGAAAAACTGTTTTTT
CASSQEKGTTNEKLFF
>14|TRBD1|TRBV19|TRBJ1-5|NA
TGTGCCAGTAGTAGGGACAGGGAGGGTCAGCCCCAGCATTTT
CASSRDREGQPQHF
>16|TRBD1|TRBV18|TRBJ1-4|NA
TGTGCCAGCTCAGCGACAGGGGAGGCAACTAATGAAAAACTGTTTTTT
CASSATGEATNEKLFF
>15|TRBD1|TRBV28|TRBJ1-1|NA
TGTGCCAGCAGGCCTCAGGGGGCGCTGAACACTGAAGCTTTCTTT
CASRPQGALNTEAFF
>15|TRBD2|TRBV18|TRBJ2-1|NA
TGTGCCAGCGGACCTATGACTAGCGGGTCCAATGAGCAGTTCTTC
CASGPMTSGSNEQFF
>13|NA|TRBV9|TRBJ2-5|NA
TGTGCCAGCAGCGTAGCCTCCTTTGAGACCCAGTACTTC
CASSVASFETQYF
>14|NA|TRBV7-9|TRBJ1-1|NA
TGTGCCAGCAGCCCCCGACAGGAGAGGGGAGAAGCTTTCTTT
CASSPRQERGEAFF
>13|TRBD2|TRBV18|TRBJ2-7|NA
TGTGCCAGCTCACCATGGACTAGCTACGAGCAGTACTTC
CASSPWTSYEQYF